This T cell receptor (beta chain) was observed in a study of blood T cell repertoires in COVID-19. The CDR3 loop spans 14 amino acids. The V end was cut by 6 bases, the J end by 7 bases, with 16 bases between. Germline-derived CDR1 and CDR2 are LNHDA and SQIVND (reference sequence). This clone was seen more than once but under ten times. All enrollees were roughly 18 to 95 years old and from around 25 US areas. Measured with immunoSEQ multiplex PCR; TCRdb has only the in-frame clones, and not every one. The sample lists hundreds of thousands of clones, approximately 85% occurring once. The genes are TRBV19 and TRBJ2-1; D not certain. The sequenced material came from PBMCs or T cells enriched from blood (not recorded which). This clonotype was obtained from a woman between 50 and 59 years old who had recovered from COVID-19. CDR3 amino acids: CASSDNYVRNEQFF. The CDR3 bases are TGTGCCAGTAGCGATAACTATGTTAGGAATGAGCAGTTCTTC.